This T cell receptor (beta chain) was documented in a study of shared clonotypes between healthy human individuals. Germline V CDR1 and CDR2: SGHTA, FQGTGA. V was shortened by 5 bases and J by 10 bases, with 18 bases between the two germline ends. The CDR3 is 14 residues long. Overall study findings and caveats: Lower generation probabilities were found for non-shared clonotypes than for those shared by all four donors.

A note on this clone: The antigen is undetermined.

Once extracted for a subset, genomic DNA was divided evenly among several immunoSEQ plates. The repertoire was sequenced with immunoSEQ multiplex PCR; TCRdb's copy has only in-frame clones and lacks some. The data show roughly 2,300,000 clones, with roughly 92% seen just once and approximately 0.39% held by the top ten. The gene calls are TRBV7-3 and TRBJ2-1; D not resolved. The source is a man aged 18 to 30 in good health. Some clones in this sample may be carry-over from other donors' samples. Source material: naive CD4+ T cells from PBMCs. As for subset: CD45RA+ positively selected. In nucleotides, the CDR3 is TGTGCCAGCAGCACATCCGGGCCCCCGTTGGAGCAGTTCTTC. Translated: CASSTSGPPLEQFF.